This T cell receptor (beta chain) was observed in a study of blood T cell repertoires in COVID-19. Authors' methods: Reference gene primer amplification gave nucleated cell count estimates. Using immunoSEQ multiplex PCR, the repertoire was profiled, and TCRdb retains in-frame clones only, with some absent. The V and J calls and clone size come from that table; D and trimming were worked out from the DNA. Of roughly 280,000 clones listed, over 85% were seen once; the top ten hold 1.9%. Recovered participants had two consecutive negative NP/OP PCR tests, healthcare professional clearance, or symptom resolution. With 0 bases removed from V and 1 base from J, the gap between germline ends came to 13 bases. The CDR3 loop spans 16 amino acids. CDR1 and CDR2 (germline): SGHRS, YFSETQ.

The chain carries TRBV5-1 and TRBJ1-1; D is uncertain. The sequenced sample consisted of PBMCs or T cells enriched from blood (not recorded which). This TCR came from a woman in her sixties who had recovered from COVID-19. Here the CDR3 reads CASSLVYGGQNTEAFF. The CDR3 nucleotides are TGCGCCAGCAGCTTGGTGTACGGCGGCCAGAACACTGAAGCTTTCTTT.